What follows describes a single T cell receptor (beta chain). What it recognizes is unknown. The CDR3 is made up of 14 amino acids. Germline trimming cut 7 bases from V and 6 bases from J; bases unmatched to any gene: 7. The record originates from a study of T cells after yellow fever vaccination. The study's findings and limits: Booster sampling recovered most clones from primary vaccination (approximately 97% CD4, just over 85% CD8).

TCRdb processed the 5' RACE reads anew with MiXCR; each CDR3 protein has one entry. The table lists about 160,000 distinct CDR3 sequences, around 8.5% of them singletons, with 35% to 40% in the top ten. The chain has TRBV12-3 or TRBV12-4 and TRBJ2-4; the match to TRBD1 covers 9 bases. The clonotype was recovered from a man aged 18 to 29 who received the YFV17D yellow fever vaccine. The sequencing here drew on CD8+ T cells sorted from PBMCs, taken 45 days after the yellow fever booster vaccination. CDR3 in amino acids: CASTLGQGRNIQYF. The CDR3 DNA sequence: TGTGCCAGCACCCTGGGACAGGGACGAAACATTCAGTACTTC.